These 26 T cell receptor beta chains share one sample of origin, sequenced in a study of spatial heterogeneity in lung cancer. Specified time point: sample taken at primary tumor resection. MiXCR was run by TCRdb on the 5' RACE reads, yielding one entry per CDR3 protein. The sample carries under 85,000 distinct CDR3 sequences, 8% recorded once. This specimen was PBMCs, taken at surgery. These receptors were collected from a male donor with early-stage non-small cell lung cancer.

This chain connects TRBV27 to TRBJ2-1; 10 nucleotides match TRBD2. The germline CDR1 and CDR2 sequences are MNHEY and SMNVEV (reference sequence). The CDR3 consists of 17 residues. Unmatched junction bases numbered 12, after V lost 5 bases and J lost 5 bases. In DNA, the CDR3 is TGTGCCAGCAGTCCTCCTGTAGCGGGAGGACGGGACAATGAGCAGTTCTTC. It encodes CASSPPVAGGRDNEQFF.

This clonotype was counted many times. The chain recombines TRBV10-3 with TRBJ2-3; D is perhaps TRBD1 or TRBD2 (5 bases each). Trimming took off 2 bases at V and 11 bases at J, with 20 bases between the two ends. Germline V lookup: CDR1 ENHRY, CDR2 SYGVKD. This CDR3 spans 15 amino acids. CDR3 region: CAISESRGFGEGQYF. In DNA, the CDR3 is TGTGCCATCAGTGAGAGTCGGGGCTTTGGCGAGGGGCAGTATTTT.

This sequence joins TRBV5-1 and TRBJ1-1, with unresolved D. CDR3 length: 15 residues. Germline loops: CDR1 SGHRS, CDR2 YFSETQ. The ends were cut back, 1 base at V and 1 base at J, with 11 bases in the middle. Here the CDR3 reads CASSLQNLRNTEAFF. Here the CDR3 DNA reads TGCGCCAGCAGCTTGCAGAACCTTAGGAACACTGAAGCTTTCTTT.

This clonotype was observed many times. The V gene is TRBV7-9, the J gene TRBJ2-1, with unresolved D. The CDR3 consists of 16 residues. Germline lookup yields CDR1 SEHNR and CDR2 FQNEAQ (reference sequence). Trimming took 6 bases from V and 4 from J, leaving 19 bases between them. This CDR3 reads CASSTPGNVEYNEQFF. CDR3 DNA sequence: TGTGCCAGCAGTACTCCGGGTAACGTCGAGTACAATGAGCAGTTCTTC.

This clonotype was found many times. The chain recombines TRBV21-1 with TRBJ1-3. TRBV21-1 counts as a pseudogene. There are 16 residues in the CDR3. The CDR3 reads CASSKVGERAGNTIYF. In DNA form, the CDR3 reads TGTGCCAGCAGCAAAGTGGGAGAACGAGCTGGAAACACCATATATTTT.

This clonotype appeared a few times. This chain uses TRBV24-1 with TRBJ2-2, with 12 bases identical to TRBD1. The CDR3 is 17 amino acids. The junction had 4 bases not matched to a gene; V was cut back by 0 bases and J by 6 bases. CDR1 is KGHDR, CDR2 SFDVKD, per germline. CDR3: CATSDLGGTGGSGELFF. Written as DNA, the CDR3 is TGTGCCACCAGTGATTTGGGAGGGACAGGGGGCTCCGGGGAGCTGTTTTTT.

This clonotype was observed a single time. The junction departs from germline at one end; a sequencing error may be responsible. The V call is TRBV5-1, the J call TRBJ2-5; no clear D gene. Germline assignment: CDR1 SGHRS and CDR2 YFSETQ. The CDR3 length is 13 residues. CDR3 residues: CASSPFLQEAQYF. The CDR3 nucleotides are TGCGCCAGCAGCCCCTTCCTCCAAGAGGCCCAGTACTTC.

This clonotype was counted at least ten times. V and J are TRBV29-1 and TRBJ2-5; 7 bases are a match to TRBD2. Looked up from germline, CDR1 is SQVTM and CDR2 is ANQGSEA. V was clipped by 7 bases and J by 0 bases; unmatched bases: 5. The CDR3 has 13 residues. CDR3 sequence (DNA): TGCAGCGCCCTAGCGGTGTACCAAGAGACCCAGTACTTC. Its protein product is CSALAVYQETQYF.

This chain links TRBV20-1 with TRBJ2-2, with TRBD2 identical over 11 bases. The CDR3 covers 18 residues. The germline V gene encodes CDR1 DFQATT and CDR2 SNEGSKA (reference sequence). V was pared by 0 bases and J by 2 bases, with 8 bases of the junction left unmatched. The CDR3 is CSARDLGLAGGNTGELFF. The CDR3 DNA follows: TGCAGTGCTAGAGATCTCGGGCTAGCGGGAGGTAACACCGGGGAGCTGTTTTTT.

A note on this clonotype: Just one base apart from a much larger clone, this may be a read error. The rearrangement links TRBV7-2 to TRBJ2-3; D is unresolved. Germline values: CDR1 SGHTA, CDR2 FQGNSA. The CDR3 length is 12 residues. The CDR3 sequence is CASNLGPDTQYF. The CDR3 DNA is TGTGCCAGCAACTTAGGTCCAGATACGCAGTATTTT.

In its sample, this clonotype was seen many times. The V call is TRBV28, the J call TRBJ2-5; D is perhaps TRBD1 (5 bases). Germline V gene sequence: CDR1 MDHEN, CDR2 SYDVKM. This CDR3 region has 13 residues. V lost 8 bases and J 2 bases, leaving 12 bases between the germline ends. The DNA of the CDR3 is TGTGCCAGCGAGACAGCTCTTCAAGAGACCCAGTACTTC. Translated, it gives CASETALQETQYF.

This clonotype was found a few times. The chain uses TRBV30 and TRBJ2-3; 8 nucleotides match TRBD2. The CDR3 length is 15 residues. Trimming cost V 3 bases and J 0 bases; bases outside gene matches: 5. Germline V lookup: CDR1 GTSNPN, CDR2 SVGIG (reference sequence). The CDR3 is CAWSETSVSTDTQYF. The DNA for the CDR3 is TGTGCCTGGAGCGAGACTAGCGTTAGCACAGATACGCAGTATTTT.

The chain recombines TRBV2 with TRBJ1-1, with D tentatively TRBD1 (5 bases). This CDR3 has 13 residues. Germline V gives CDR1 SNHLY, CDR2 FYNNEI. Trimming shortened V by 8 bases and J by 4 bases, and 14 bases separated the two germline ends. The CDR3 spells CASGTAKGTEAFF. CDR3 coding DNA: TGTGCCAGCGGGACGGCGAAGGGCACTGAAGCTTTCTTT.

This clonotype was detected many times. This rearrangement joins TRBV20-1 to TRBJ1-1; D not resolved. CDR1 is DFQATT, CDR2 SNEGSKA, per germline (reference sequence). V dropped 5 bases and J dropped 2 bases, with 15 bases sitting between them. This CDR3 has 14 residues. CDR3 amino acids: CSASINLGNTEAFF. The CDR3 nucleotides are TGCAGTGCTTCTATTAACCTTGGCAACACTGAAGCTTTCTTT.

V is TRBV20-1 and J is TRBJ2-5; tentative D call: TRBD2 (6 bases). From germline, CDR1 is DFQATT and CDR2 SNEGSKA (reference sequence). CDR3 size: 15 residues. Trimming stripped 2 bases from V and 3 bases from J, with 16 bases between. This chain's CDR3 is CSARFVIGRKETQYF. CDR3 sequence (DNA): TGCAGTGCTAGATTTGTTATCGGGAGAAAAGAGACCCAGTACTTC.

This clonotype was counted many times. The CDR3 DNA sequence: TGTGCCAGCAGTGAGGACAGATTTGAAGCTTTCTTT. Translated: CASSEDRFEAFF. This rearrangement joins TRBV2 to TRBJ1-1; TRBD1 is a possible D gene (6 bases). Germline V lookup: CDR1 SNHLY, CDR2 FYNNEI. V was clipped by 3 bases and J by 7 bases, with 9 bases between them. The CDR3 has 12 amino acids.

The sample holds many counts of this clonotype. This chain joins TRBV9 and TRBJ2-2; no firm D call. CDR1 is SGDLS, CDR2 YYNGEE, per germline. This CDR3 has 14 residues. Trimming removed 4 bases at V and 1 base at J, with 8 bases between. DNA for the CDR3: TGTGCCAGCAGCCCTCGGAAGAACACCGGGGAGCTGTTTTTT. It yields the protein CASSPRKNTGELFF.

This clonotype occurred many times. The rearrangement uses TRBV20-1 and TRBJ2-3, with a tentative D call TRBD2 (5 bases). Germline V gives CDR1 DFQATT, CDR2 SNEGSKA (reference sequence). The CDR3 runs to 13 residues. Trimming pared 3 bases from V and 3 bases from J, leaving 10 bases between. CDR3 loop: CSASFSVTDTQYF. The CDR3, as DNA: TGCAGTGCTAGCTTTAGCGTAACAGATACGCAGTATTTT.

The table lists this clonotype with many counts. V usage is TRBV19 and J usage is TRBJ1-1, with no clear D. The germline V gene has CDR1 LNHDA and CDR2 SQIVND (reference sequence). The CDR3 length is 13 residues. The V gene lost 3 bases and the J gene lost 0 bases, with 5 bases spanning the gap. The CDR3 sequence is CASSITLNTEAFF. In DNA form, the CDR3 reads TGTGCCAGTAGTATCACCTTGAACACTGAAGCTTTCTTT.

This clonotype has a count of ten or more. This chain links TRBV7-2 with TRBJ2-7; 10 bases are a match to TRBD1. Unmatched junction bases numbered 5, after V lost 3 bases and J lost 6 bases. Germline CDR1 reads SGHTA; CDR2 reads FQGNSA. The CDR3 loop spans 14 amino acids. The CDR3 sequence: CASSFRDRGREQYF. The CDR3, as DNA: TGTGCCAGCAGCTTCCGGGACAGGGGCCGCGAGCAGTACTTC.

This clonotype was observed at least ten times. The gene calls are TRBV5-1 and TRBJ2-3; no reliable D call. The CDR3 consists of 13 residues. V lost 0 bases, J lost 6 bases, and 8 bases lay in between. Looked up from germline, CDR1 is SGHRS and CDR2 is YFSETQ. The DNA for the CDR3 is TGCGCCAGCAGCTTGGAAGTCGGCGATACGCAGTATTTT. It is translated as CASSLEVGDTQYF.

This clonotype has a handful of counts. The genes are TRBV27 and TRBJ2-2; TRBD2 aligns across 7 bases. The CDR3 extends over 13 amino acids. The trim removed 0 bases at V and 8 bases at J, leaving 0 bases unmatched. Germline assignment: CDR1 MNHEY and CDR2 SMNVEV (reference sequence). The CDR3 DNA follows: TGTGCCAGCAGTTTATCGGGACTAGGGGAGCTGTTTTTT. Translating it yields CASSLSGLGELFF.

This clonotype was observed at least ten times. The chain is built from TRBV5-1 and TRBJ2-1; no definite D call. V was trimmed by 0 bases and J by 1 base, leaving 11 bases between them. The CDR3 has 16 residues. From germline, CDR1 is SGHRS and CDR2 YFSETQ. In DNA, the CDR3 is TGCGCCAGCAGCTTGGCCAGCTCCGGGTCCTACAATGAGCAGTTCTTC. Translating it yields CASSLASSGSYNEQFF.

This clonotype was seen only a few times. This chain links TRBV6-5 with TRBJ1-3, with 7 bases that match TRBD1. Germline V gives CDR1 MNHEY, CDR2 SVGAGI. J gave up 6 bases and V 6 bases, and 5 bases lay outside the gene matches. CDR3 length: 13 residues. CDR3 protein: CASRPGQINTIYF. The CDR3 DNA reads TGTGCCAGCAGACCGGGACAGATAAACACCATATATTTT.

V and J are TRBV20-1 and TRBJ2-1; D tentatively reads TRBD1 or TRBD2 (5 bases each). The CDR3 is 14 residues long. Deletions cut 3 bases from V and 5 bases from J, with 14 bases between. The germline CDR1 and CDR2 sequences are DFQATT and SNEGSKA (reference sequence). This CDR3 reads CSASSQAGNNEQFF. The CDR3 DNA reads as TGCAGTGCTAGTTCACAGGCGGGTAACAATGAGCAGTTCTTC.

The J gene is TRBJ2-7, the V gene TRBV18; D is unclear. The CDR3 has 14 residues. V lost 0 bases and J lost 2, with 8 bases in between. The V gene's germline CDR1 is KGHSH and CDR2 LQKENI. CDR3 sequence (DNA): TGTGCCAGCTCACCACCGGGTAGGCCCTACGAGCAGTACTTC. Translating gives CASSPPGRPYEQYF. The whole variable domain, remainder taken from reference TRBV18 and TRBJ2-7, is NAGVMQNPRHLVRRRGQEARLRCSPMKGHSHVYWYRQLPEEGLKFMVYLQKENIIDESGMPKERFSAEFPKEGPSILRIQQVVRGDSAAYFCASSPPGRPYEQYFGPGTRLTVT.